A selection of T cell receptor beta chains follows, all from one sample in a study of blood T cells in healthy people across ages. TCRdb fed the 5' RACE reads into MiXCR, producing one record per CDR3 protein. The top ten hold roughly 8.2% of the sample, which has some 1.4 million distinct CDR3 sequences, approximately 38% seen once. The sample comprised blood. These receptors were taken from a young woman in good health. Both conserved end residues are part of each CDR3. A D gene is named only where the DNA matches it firmly. Part of the rows lack a size; the others show once, few, many or a class for expanded clones.

D	J	size	V	CDR3	DNA
.	TRBJ2-3	.	TRBV20-1	CSLTIPSTDTQYF	TGCAGTTTGACCATACCTAGCACAGATACGCAGTATTTT
TRBD1	TRBJ2-7	.	TRBV7-2	CASSEQGAQDEQYF	TGTGCCAGCAGCGAACAGGGGGCGCAGGACGAGCAGTACTTC
.	TRBJ2-3	.	TRBV12-3/TRBV12-4	CAVTVSASTDTQYF	TGTGCCGTGACGGTCAGTGCTAGCACAGATACGCAGTATTTT
TRBD1	TRBJ2-1	.	TRBV10-3	CATEPGQGYNGQFF	TGTGCCACTGAACCGGGACAGGGGTACAATGGGCAGTTCTTC
TRBD2	TRBJ2-1	few	TRBV20-1	CSARVLGGSPHNEQFF	TGCAGTGCTAGAGTCCTGGGCGGGAGCCCCCACAATGAGCAGTTCTTC
TRBD2	TRBJ2-1	.	TRBV6-5	CASSTGLDGRDEQFF	TGTGCCAGCAGTACGGGCCTTGACGGGAGGGATGAGCAGTTCTTC
.	TRBJ1-6	.	TRBV3-1	CASSTGTLDSPPHF	TGTGCCAGCAGCACCGGGACACTGGATTCACCCCCCCACTTT
.	TRBJ1-2	.	TRBV6-5	CASSYPQGQGYTF	TGTGCCAGCAGTTATCCTCAGGGTCAAGGCTACACCTTC
TRBD1	TRBJ1-2	many	TRBV6-5	CASSYSRAGGAEYGYTF	TGTGCCAGCAGTTACTCTCGGGCAGGGGGCGCCGAATATGGCTACACCTTC
.	TRBJ2-3	few	TRBV20-1	CSAPLAPAQYF	TGCAGTGCACCGCTAGCTCCAGCGCAGTATTTT
.	TRBJ1-2	once	TRBV11-2	CASSFRGRRYGYTF	TGTGCCAGCAGCTTCCGGGGGCGCCGTTATGGCTACACCTTC
.	TRBJ1-6	many	TRBV3-1	CASSPGTSSYNSPLHF	TGTGCCAGCAGCCCGGGTACGAGCTCCTATAATTCACCCCTCCACTTT
.	TRBJ1-5	few	TRBV7-9	CASSPPGFNQPQHF	TGTGCCAGCAGCCCCCCGGGTTTCAATCAGCCCCAGCATTTT
TRBD2	TRBJ2-5	.	TRBV5-1	CASRELAGLQETQYF	TGCGCCAGCAGGGAACTAGCGGGTCTCCAAGAGACCCAGTACTTC
.	TRBJ2-7	few	TRBV4-1	CASSQDKGRYEQYF	TGCGCCAGCAGCCAAGACAAGGGGAGGTACGAGCAGTACTTC
TRBD1	TRBJ2-4	.	TRBV5-6	CASSLPGTGTNIQYF	TGTGCCAGCAGCTTACCCGGGACAGGGACAAACATTCAGTACTTC
.	TRBJ2-3	few	TRBV20-1	CSGAGGPDTQYF	TGCAGTGGGGCCGGGGGCCCCGATACGCAGTATTTT
.	TRBJ1-6	.	TRBV20-1	CSASEVQADSPLHF	TGCAGTGCTAGTGAGGTCCAGGCCGATTCACCCCTCCACTTT
.	TRBJ1-6	few	TRBV6-6	CASSYEALHF	TGTGCCAGCAGTTATGAAGCCCTCCACTTT
.	TRBJ1-1	.	TRBV20-1	CSATKGRDTEAFF	TGCAGTGCTACCAAAGGGAGGGACACTGAAGCTTTCTTT
.	TRBJ1-2	.	TRBV4-1	CASRAGASYGYTF	TGCGCCAGCCGAGCGGGGGCCAGCTATGGCTACACCTTC
TRBD1	TRBJ2-7	few	TRBV6-5	CASSSPGQGHYEQYF	TGTGCCAGCAGTTCGCCGGGACAGGGGCACTACGAGCAGTACTTC
TRBD1	TRBJ2-5	.	TRBV10-3	CAISEPDRGQAETQYF	TGTGCCATCAGTGAGCCGGACAGGGGGCAGGCAGAGACCCAGTACTTC
.	TRBJ2-1	many	TRBV2	CASSGLANEQFF	TGTGCCAGCAGTGGCCTAGCGAATGAGCAGTTCTTC
TRBD1	TRBJ1-1	few	TRBV9	CASSTRDRATEAFF	TGTGCCAGCAGCACACGGGACAGGGCCACTGAAGCTTTCTTT